This paragraph reports one T cell receptor (beta chain). The antigen remains unidentified. This sample stems from a study of type 1 regulatory T cells. Study in general: This in vitro CD4 product, T-allo10, is enriched for Tr1 cells and alloantigen-specific. Findings of the study overall: Tr1 cells had a more restricted TCR repertoire than non-Tr1 cells.

TCRdb redid the calling of the reads with MiXCR, one entry per CDR3 protein. Of about 59,000 distinct CDR3 sequences listed, less than 70% are singletons. The trim removed 9 bases at V and 2 bases at J, leaving 6 bases unmatched. Germline values: CDR1 LNHDA, CDR2 SQIVND (reference sequence). The CDR3 loop spans 14 amino acids. Sequencing used cultured non-Tr1 T cells, either the whole culture or a sorted T cell fraction (not recorded which). The V call is TRBV19, the J call TRBJ2-7, with TRBD2 matching over 11 bases. The receptor's source is a human donor in good health. CDR3: CASSTSGTTYEQYF. The CDR3 bases are TGTGCCAGCTCGACTAGCGGGACCACCTACGAGCAGTACTTC.